These T cell receptor beta chains were read from a single sample in a study of T cells in Graves' hyperthyroidism and ophthalmopathy. TCRdb re-called the multiplex PCR reads through MiXCR, storing one row per CDR3 protein. The sample yields about 720,000 distinct CDR3 sequences, about 16% seen once. The specimen sequenced was blood. These receptors originate from a man between 18 and 29 years old with Graves' hyperthyroidism. Each CDR3 is given with its conserved first and last residue. The D gene is left open where the match is weak. The listing skips clone size in some rows; elsewhere it reads once, few, many or a size class.

cdr3_length	clone_size	j_call	v_call	d_call	cdr3_aa	cdr3_nt
15	-	TRBJ2-7	TRBV2	-	CASFKGTLTSYEQYF	TGTGCCAGCTTTAAGGGGACACTTACCTCCTACGAGCAGTACTTC
15	many	TRBJ2-1	TRBV27	TRBD2	CASSTLGLDYNEQFF	TGTGCCAGCAGTACCCTGGGACTAGACTACAATGAGCAGTTCTTC
13	many	TRBJ2-3	TRBV18	-	CASSAPSTDTQYF	TGTGCCAGCTCAGCCCCTTCCACAGATACGCAGTATTTT
14	few	TRBJ2-1	TRBV7-3	-	CASSPKNGENEQFF	TGTGCCAGCAGCCCGAAAAACGGGGAGAATGAGCAGTTCTTC
13	few	TRBJ1-2	TRBV28	-	CASSLGRDRGYTF	TGTGCCAGCAGTTTAGGCAGGGACCGTGGCTACACCTTC
17	-	TRBJ2-1	TRBV10-3	TRBD2	CAISESDELAGDNEQFF	TGTGCCATCAGTGAGTCCGACGAACTAGCGGGCGACAATGAGCAGTTCTTC
12	many	TRBJ1-3	TRBV12-3/TRBV12-4	-	CASGLFGNTIYF	TGTGCCAGCGGACTTTTTGGAAACACCATATATTTT
14	few	TRBJ1-5	TRBV28	TRBD1	CAGRTGHSNQPQHF	TGTGCCGGGCGGACAGGCCATAGCAATCAGCCCCAGCATTTT
13	many	TRBJ2-3	TRBV11-2	-	CASIGTSADTQYF	TGTGCCAGCATCGGGACTTCAGCAGATACGCAGTATTTT
14	few	TRBJ1-1	TRBV30	-	CAWNPPGRQRWAFF	TGTGCCTGGAACCCTCCGGGACGTCAAAGGTGGGCTTTCTTT
14	few	TRBJ1-6	TRBV6-1	-	CASTARGSDSPLHF	TGTGCCAGCACCGCCCGGGGTAGCGATTCACCCCTCCACTTT
14	few	TRBJ1-4	TRBV6-1	TRBD1	CASRTGGASEKLFF	TGTGCCAGCAGAACAGGGGGCGCGAGTGAAAAACTGTTTTTT
11	many	TRBJ2-1	TRBV30	-	CACNSYNEQFF	TGTGCCTGTAACTCCTACAATGAGCAGTTCTTC
15	few	TRBJ1-2	TRBV20-1	TRBD1	CSARVPRGQHYGYTF	TGCAGTGCTAGAGTCCCGAGGGGACAGCACTATGGCTACACCTTC
14	many	TRBJ2-3	TRBV18	-	CASSGTGSKDTQYF	TGTGCCAGCTCCGGGACGGGCTCAAAAGATACGCAGTATTTT
13	few	TRBJ1-6	TRBV5-1	-	CASSLNLDSPLHF	TGCGCCAGCAGCTTGAATCTTGATTCACCCCTCCACTTT
13	-	TRBJ2-5	TRBV5-1	-	CASKPRGSGEGYF	TGCGCCAGCAAACCGCGGGGTAGCGGAGAAGGGTACTTC
12	many	TRBJ2-7	TRBV7-2	-	CASSDFRDEQYF	TGTGCCAGTTCGGATTTCCGTGACGAGCAGTACTTC
13	-	TRBJ1-1	TRBV7-2	-	CASSESLWTEAFF	TGTGCCAGCAGCGAGTCTCTTTGGACTGAAGCTTTCTTT
15	-	TRBJ2-2	TRBV3-1	-	CASSRLDSNTGELFF	TGTGCCAGCAGCCGTTTGGACAGCAACACCGGGGAGCTGTTTTTT
14	-	TRBJ2-3	TRBV20-1	TRBD2	CSARRSSGADTQYF	TGCAGTGCTAGAAGGTCTAGCGGTGCAGATACGCAGTATTTT
13	many	TRBJ2-1	TRBV11-2	TRBD2	CASSSGLAGSQFF	TGTGCCAGCAGCTCCGGACTAGCGGGAAGTCAGTTCTTC
14	many	TRBJ2-7	TRBV27	TRBD1	CASSLYPQGNEQYF	TGTGCCAGCAGTTTATACCCACAGGGGAACGAGCAGTACTTC
14	-	TRBJ1-5	TRBV28	-	CASFLGGARGPQHF	TGTGCCAGCTTTCTCGGGGGGGCCCGAGGGCCCCAGCATTTT
12	many	TRBJ2-3	TRBV5-1	-	CASSLATDTQYF	TGTGCCAGCAGTTTAGCAACAGATACGCAGTATTTT
14	many	TRBJ2-1	TRBV2	TRBD2	CASIVSGAYNEQFF	TGTGCCAGCATCGTTAGCGGGGCGTACAATGAGCAGTTCTTC
14	-	TRBJ2-1	TRBV10-2	-	CASSESGPSNEQFF	TGCGCCAGCAGTGAGTCCGGACCTAGCAATGAGCAGTTCTTC
16	many	TRBJ1-1	TRBV7-3	-	CASSSGPLGASAEAFF	TGTGCCAGCAGCTCGGGACCTTTGGGGGCGAGCGCTGAAGCTTTCTTT
13	-	TRBJ2-5	TRBV20-1	-	CSAPGDLQETQYF	TGCAGTGCTCCTGGGGACCTGCAAGAGACCCAGTACTTC
16	many	TRBJ2-7	TRBV5-5	TRBD2	CASSLWQGGFSYEQYF	TGTGCCAGCAGCTTGTGGCAGGGAGGGTTCTCCTACGAGCAGTACTTC
13	many	TRBJ2-1	TRBV24-1	-	CATSDSRYNEQFF	TGTGCCACCAGTGATAGTCGGTACAATGAGCAGTTCTTC
15	-	TRBJ2-3	TRBV5-4	TRBD2	CASSLTSGWTDTQYF	TGTGCCAGCAGCTTGACTAGCGGGTGGACAGATACGCAGTATTTT
14	few	TRBJ1-1	TRBV20-1	-	CSARDPQGGTEAFF	TGCAGTGCTAGAGACCCACAGGGAGGCACTGAAGCTTTCTTT
14	-	TRBJ1-2	TRBV7-2	TRBD1	CASSLQGGLGGYTF	TGTGCCAGCAGCTTACAGGGGGGATTGGGTGGCTACACCTTC
13	once	TRBJ2-2	TRBV7-9	-	CASSSNTRGELFF	TGTGCCAGCAGCTCGAATACCAGGGGGGAGCTGTTTTTT
13	many	TRBJ2-5	TRBV27	TRBD2	CASRLATGGTQYF	TGTGCCAGCCGACTAGCGACCGGTGGGACCCAGTACTTC
16	many	TRBJ1-5	TRBV30	-	CAWSMKQGYSNQPQHF	TGTGCCTGGAGCATGAAACAGGGATATAGCAATCAGCCCCAGCATTTT
15	-	TRBJ2-1	TRBV30	-	CASIPGAGALDEQFF	TGTGCCTCGATACCAGGGGCGGGAGCCTTGGATGAGCAGTTCTTC
14	many	TRBJ2-7	TRBV28	-	CASSFPEALYEQYF	TGTGCCAGCAGTTTCCCAGAAGCCCTCTACGAGCAGTACTTC
14	-	TRBJ2-2	TRBV18	TRBD1	CASSLRQGTGELFF	TGTGCCAGCTCACTGCGACAGGGAACCGGGGAGCTGTTTTTT
13	-	TRBJ2-5	TRBV5-1	TRBD2	CASNGGVAETQYF	TGCGCCAGCAACGGGGGGGTCGCAGAGACCCAGTACTTC
15	-	TRBJ2-1	TRBV4-2	TRBD2	CASSRSTSDYNEQFF	TGTGCCAGCAGCCGGTCGACTAGCGACTACAATGAGCAGTTCTTC
15	-	TRBJ2-7	TRBV6-2/TRBV6-3	TRBD2	CASSFQAGVPYEQYF	TGTGCCAGCAGTTTCCAAGCGGGAGTTCCCTACGAGCAGTACTTC
14	many	TRBJ2-1	TRBV20-1	-	CSALTYSSYNEQFF	TGCAGTGCCCTTACCTACTCCTCCTACAATGAGCAGTTCTTC
13	many	TRBJ2-1	TRBV28	-	CASREGPYNEQFF	TGTGCCAGCAGGGAGGGCCCCTACAATGAGCAGTTCTTC
18	-	TRBJ2-5	TRBV4-1	-	CASSQDGTDGGHQETQYF	TGCGCCAGCAGCCAAGATGGGACCGACGGGGGGCACCAAGAGACCCAGTACTTC
18	many	TRBJ2-1	TRBV20-1	TRBD2	CSARVFSGTSDSYNEQFF	TGCAGTGCTAGGGTTTTCTCCGGGACTAGCGACTCCTACAATGAGCAGTTCTTC
13	-	TRBJ1-1	TRBV12-3/TRBV12-4	-	CASSLGKGQRAFF	TGTGCCAGCAGCCTCGGGAAAGGACAGCGTGCTTTCTTT
14	few	TRBJ2-2	TRBV12-3/TRBV12-4	TRBD2	CASSETSGSGELFF	TGTGCCAGCAGTGAGACTAGCGGGAGTGGGGAGCTGTTTTTT
18	-	TRBJ2-2	TRBV9	-	CASSVVHGRGLNTGELFF	TGTGCCAGCAGCGTAGTCCATGGGCGGGGCCTCAACACCGGGGAGCTGTTTTTT
14	few	TRBJ2-3	TRBV9	-	CASSVGQSPDTQYF	TGTGCCAGCAGCGTAGGTCAGTCCCCAGATACGCAGTATTTT
15	-	TRBJ1-4	TRBV7-2	TRBD1	CASSHAGGEGEKLFF	TGTGCCAGCAGCCATGCAGGGGGTGAAGGTGAAAAACTGTTTTTT
14	-	TRBJ2-7	TRBV7-9	TRBD2	CASSSTGGAHEQYF	TGTGCCAGCAGCTCGACCGGGGGGGCACACGAGCAGTACTTC